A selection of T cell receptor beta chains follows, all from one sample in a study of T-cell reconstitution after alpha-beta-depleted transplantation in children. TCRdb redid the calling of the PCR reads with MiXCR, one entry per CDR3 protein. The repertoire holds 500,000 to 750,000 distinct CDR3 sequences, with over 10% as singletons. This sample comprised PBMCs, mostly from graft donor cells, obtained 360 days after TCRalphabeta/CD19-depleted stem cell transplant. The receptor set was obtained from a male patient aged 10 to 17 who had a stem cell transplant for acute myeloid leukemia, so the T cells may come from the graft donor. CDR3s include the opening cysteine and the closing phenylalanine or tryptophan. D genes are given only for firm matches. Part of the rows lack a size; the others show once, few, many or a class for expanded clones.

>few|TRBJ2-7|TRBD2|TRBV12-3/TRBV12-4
CASSFRTSPYEQYF
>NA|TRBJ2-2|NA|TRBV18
CASSPLGLTNTGELFF
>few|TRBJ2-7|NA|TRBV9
CASSLVGAGEQYF
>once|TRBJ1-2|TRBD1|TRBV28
CASSPDRRSYYGYTF
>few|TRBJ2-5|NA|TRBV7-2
CASSLARIQETQYF
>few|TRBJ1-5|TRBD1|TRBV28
CASSPSGQGLRSNQPQHF
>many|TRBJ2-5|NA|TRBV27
CASRSFLGQETQYF
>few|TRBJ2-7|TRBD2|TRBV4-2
CASSQEIAGAGYEQYF
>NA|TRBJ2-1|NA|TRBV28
CASSLTMGGGRYNEQFF
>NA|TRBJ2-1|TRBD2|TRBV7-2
CASSLRASGTYNEQFF
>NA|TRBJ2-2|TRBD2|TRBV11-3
CASSSASGRPGELFF
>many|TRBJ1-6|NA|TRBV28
CASRPTQGYNSPLHF
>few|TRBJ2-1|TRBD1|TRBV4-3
CASSQTGTGGFNEQFF
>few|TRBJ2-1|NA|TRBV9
CASSVQSSYNEQFF
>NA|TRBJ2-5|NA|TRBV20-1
CSARTGGARQETQYF
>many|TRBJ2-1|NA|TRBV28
CASQKEAREQFF
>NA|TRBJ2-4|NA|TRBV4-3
CASSQDYRTTSNIQYF
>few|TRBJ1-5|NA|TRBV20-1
CSAVRGRNQPQHF
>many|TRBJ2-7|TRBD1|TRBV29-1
CSVGTGGLGYEQYF
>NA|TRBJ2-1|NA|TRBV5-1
CASSLNLVGVLDEQFF
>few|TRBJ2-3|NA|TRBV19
CASSPAENTQYF
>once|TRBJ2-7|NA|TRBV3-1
CASSPDEYEQYF
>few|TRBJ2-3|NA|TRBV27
CASSPFGDLLTDTQYF
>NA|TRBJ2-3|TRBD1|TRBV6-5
CASSYPGQGRADTQYF
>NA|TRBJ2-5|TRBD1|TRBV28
CASTRPGQGIQETQYF
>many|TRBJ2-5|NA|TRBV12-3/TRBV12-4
CASSLTGGISETQYF
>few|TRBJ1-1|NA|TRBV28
CASSLYGTLGTEAFF